This T cell receptor beta chain comes out of a study of CD8+CD57+ T cells in acquired aplastic anemia. Germline CDR1 is LNHNV and CDR2 is YYDKDF (reference sequence). V was trimmed by 3 bases and J by 1 base, leaving 10 bases between them. This CDR3 has 15 residues. This clonotype was observed a few times. The antigen remains undetermined. Profiling that covered TCR beta VDJ and CDR3 relied on genomic DNA as its template. TCRdb re-called the reads with MiXCR, one entry per CDR3 protein. The sample lists hundreds of thousands of distinct CDR3 sequences; roughly 64% were seen once. Findings and caveats of the study: The study found no significant CD8+ Simpson's diversity difference between patients and controls. Fewer than 35 shared CD8+ CDR3s appeared highly expressed within patients' immunodominant clones.

The specimen was sorted CD4+, CD8+, or CD8+CD57+ T cells (not recorded which) from PBMCs. The sequence came from a human donor in good health, serving as a control. The chain joins TRBV15 to TRBJ1-3, with a weak D call TRBD1 (6 bases). The CDR3 region is CATSSWGLSGNTIYF. CDR3 in DNA: TGTGCCACCAGCAGCTGGGGGCTGTCTGGAAACACCATATATTTT.